The rows below give T cell receptor beta chains drawn from one sample of a study of blood T cell repertoires in COVID-19. TCRdb's table, derived via immunoSEQ multiplex PCR, lists solely in-frame clones and lacks some. The sample contains about 290,000 clones, around four fifths of which appear only once. Material for sequencing was peripheral blood. These receptors were collected from a woman aged 45-60 years with active or convalescent COVID-19. CDR3s include the opening cysteine and the closing phenylalanine or tryptophan. Fields, in order: V gene, J gene, D gene, clone size, CDR3 DNA, CDR3 protein. A D gene is named only where the DNA matches it firmly. Size is omitted from some rows. Given values are once, few, many or a class for expanded clones.

>TRBV7-2|TRBJ2-7|TRBD1|few
TGTGCCAGCAGCTTATTGGCTGGGACAGGTACTTCCTACGAGCAGTACTTC
CASSLLAGTGTSYEQYF
>TRBV30|TRBJ1-3|TRBD1|.
TGTGCCTGGAGTGACAGGGGTTTGGGGGACACCATATATTTT
CAWSDRGLGDTIYF
>TRBV29-1|TRBJ1-5|TRBD1|.
TGCAGCGTTGGACAGGGGGCGGGTCAGCCCCAGCATTTT
CSVGQGAGQPQHF
>TRBV12-3/TRBV12-4|TRBJ2-5|TRBD2|.
TGTGCCAGCACCTGGGGGGGGAGGGAGACCCAGTACTTC
CASTWGGRETQYF
>TRBV6-5|TRBJ2-1|.|.
TGTGCCAGCAGTTACAGTCGGGAGAACTACAATGAGCAGTTCTTC
CASSYSRENYNEQFF
>TRBV5-8|TRBJ2-3|TRBD2|.
TGTGCCAGCAGCTTCGGACCGGGACTAGCGGGAGAGGATACGCAGTATTTT
CASSFGPGLAGEDTQYF
>TRBV5-1|TRBJ1-2|TRBD1|.
TGCGCCAGCTCCCGGACAGGGGATAACTATGGCTACACCTTC
CASSRTGDNYGYTF
>TRBV3-1/TRBV3-2|TRBJ1-5|.|.
TGTGCCAGCAGCCACCAGGGCAATCAGCCCCAGCATTTT
CASSHQGNQPQHF
>TRBV5-1|TRBJ2-1|.|.
TGCGCCAGCAGACCGCCAGGGCGCCATGAGCAGTTCTTC
CASRPPGRHEQFF
>TRBV6-1|TRBJ1-6|TRBD1|.
TGTGCCAGCAGTGAAGCGACAGGGGAATCACCCCTCCACTTT
CASSEATGESPLHF
>TRBV5-1|TRBJ1-1|.|.
TGCGCCAGCAGCGCCGCCGTTGGCCCCACTGAAGCTTTCTTT
CASSAAVGPTEAFF
>TRBV12-3/TRBV12-4|TRBJ1-1|.|.
TGTGCCAGCAGGCGAGGGTTGAACACTGAAGCTTTCTTT
CASRRGLNTEAFF
>TRBV2|TRBJ1-1|.|.
TGTGCCAGCAGCAATAGGACGGGAGGGACACTGAACACTGAAGCTTTCTTT
CASSNRTGGTLNTEAFF
>TRBV27|TRBJ1-5|TRBD1|.
TGTGCCAGCAGTTTATCCTTGGGACAGGGGGGAGATAGCAATCAGCCCCAGCATTTT
CASSLSLGQGGDSNQPQHF
>TRBV3-1/TRBV3-2|TRBJ1-1|.|.
TGTGCCAGCAGCCTCGGACGGGGTGAAGCTTTCTTT
CASSLGRGEAFF
>TRBV28|TRBJ1-2|.|.
TGTGCCAGCAGTTTGACACAGGGCGTCACCTCCCTTGATGGCTACACCTTC
CASSLTQGVTSLDGYTF
>TRBV6-5|TRBJ2-1|TRBD2|once
TGTGCCAGCAAACCGACTAGCGGGAGGTATGAGCAGTTCTTC
CASKPTSGRYEQFF
>TRBV6-5|TRBJ1-2|.|.
TGTGCCAGCAGCCCCGGCAGGGCCAGGTATGGCTACACCTTC
CASSPGRARYGYTF
>TRBV2|TRBJ2-2|TRBD2|.
TGTGCCACCAGACTAGCGGGAGGACCTAACACCGGGGAGCTGTTTTTT
CATRLAGGPNTGELFF
>TRBV11-2|TRBJ1-2|.|.
TGTGCCAGCAGCTTAGGCGACAGCGCCTTCTATGGCTACACCTTC
CASSLGDSAFYGYTF